The 29 T cell receptor beta chains presented below share a single source sample, sequenced in a study of vaccination and CD4 T cells after COVID-19. As for treatment: roughly 10-day PBMC culture with coronavirus spike peptide pools or control peptides (ViraFEST assay). With the Oncomine TCR Beta short-read assay, DNA from cultured CD4+ T cells was sequenced. TCRdb redid the calling of the PCR reads with MiXCR, one entry per CDR3 protein. The sample holds some 5,300 distinct CDR3 sequences, 35% to 45% seen once. The antigens these receptors bind are not known. Material: CD4+ T cells from blood, cultured in vitro. Receptors originate from a human donor who had recovered from COVID-19.

The chain combines TRBV7-2 with TRBJ2-1; 7 nucleotides align to TRBD2. Germline assignment: CDR1 SGHTA and CDR2 FQGNSA. V lost 0 bases and J lost 4; bases outside the gene matches: 12. CDR3 length: 18 amino acids. CDR3 sequence reads: CASSLALAREHVYNEQFF. The CDR3 DNA sequence: TGTGCCAGCAGCTTAGCGTTGGCGCGGGAGCATGTTTACAATGAGCAGTTCTTC. The entire variable domain, with the rest obtained from reference TRBV7-2 and TRBJ2-1, is as follows: GAGVSQSPSNKVTEKGKDVELRCDPISGHTALYWYRQSLGQGLEFLIYFQGNSAPDKSGLPSDRFSAERTGGSVSTLTIQRTQQEDSAVYLCASSLALAREHVYNEQFFGPGTRLTVL.

J is TRBJ2-1 and V is TRBV2; a possible D gene is TRBD2 (6 bases). Between the trimmed V and J ends, which lost 3 bases and 7 bases, there was a span of 10 bases. The V gene's germline CDR1 is SNHLY and CDR2 FYNNEI. The CDR3 totals 13 residues. DNA for the CDR3: TGTGCCAGCAGTGAGACTAGGAGTAATGAGCAGTTCTTC. Protein product: CASSETRSNEQFF.

The CDR3 loop reads CASSIIGPDAQYF. The CDR3 nucleotides are TGTGCCAGTAGTATTATTGGACCCGACGCGCAGTATTTT. The V call is TRBV19, the J call TRBJ2-3; D is ambiguous. V was clipped by 3 bases and J by 10 bases, with 14 bases between them. CDR3 length: 13 amino acids. Looked up from germline, CDR1 is LNHDA and CDR2 is SQIVND (reference sequence). The full variable domain, its missing parts supplied by reference TRBV19 and TRBJ2-3, is DGGITQSPKYLFRKEGQNVTLSCEQNLNHDAMYWYRQDPGQGLRLIYYSQIVNDFQKGDIAEGYSVSREKKESFPLTVTSAQKNPTAFYLCASSIIGPDAQYFGPGTRLTVL.

This rearrangement joins TRBV2 to TRBJ1-2; weak D call: TRBD1 (5 bases). Germline loops: CDR1 SNHLY, CDR2 FYNNEI. This CDR3 has 17 residues. The germline V and J ends were trimmed by 7 bases and 4 bases, with 25 bases remaining between them. Written as DNA, the CDR3 is TGTGCCAGCAAAAAAGGTCTGACAGCAAGGGAACCCTATGGCTACACCTTC. Translating it yields CASKKGLTAREPYGYTF.

Here the CDR3 DNA reads TGCAGTGCTAGAGATCGAAGGACAGGTTCTCGTACGCAGTATTTT. This encodes CSARDRRTGSRTQYF. This sequence joins TRBV20-1 and TRBJ2-3; TRBD1 aligns across 7 bases. Germline trimming cut 0 bases from V and 8 bases from J; bases unmatched to any gene: 11. The CDR3 is 15 amino acids. Looked up from germline, CDR1 is DFQATT and CDR2 is SNEGSKA (reference sequence).

In this sample, this clonotype turned up a few times. The rearrangement links TRBV12-3 or TRBV12-4 to TRBJ1-2; the D gene is possibly TRBD1 (6 bases). There are 15 residues in the CDR3. Trimming cost V 6 bases and J 3 bases, with 17 bases left between them. The CDR3 coding sequence is TGTGCCAGCAGGACTGGGCAGGGACATTACTATGGCTACACCTTC. This encodes CASRTGQGHYYGYTF.

A few counts support this clonotype. The chain has TRBV6-5 and TRBJ2-7; 8 nucleotides match TRBD1. This CDR3 spans 16 amino acids. Trimming took 2 bases from V and 2 from J; bases not matched to a gene: 8. Germline loops: CDR1 MNHEY, CDR2 SVGAGI. The CDR3 DNA reads as TGTGCCAGCAGTTACCGACCGACAGGGGCGACCTACGAGCAGTACTTC. It translates to CASSYRPTGATYEQYF.

The rearrangement uses TRBV19 and TRBJ1-6; possibly TRBD1 for D (5 bases). V was trimmed by 7 bases and J by 7 bases, leaving 14 bases between them. CDR1 is LNHDA, CDR2 SQIVND, per germline (reference sequence). The CDR3 runs 14 residues. The CDR3 is CASTRWGENSPLHF. The CDR3 nucleotides are TGTGCCAGTACCCGATGGGGCGAGAATTCACCCCTCCACTTT.

The CDR3: CASTNFGDRAYEQYF. The CDR3 DNA is TGTGCCAGCACTAACTTCGGGGACAGAGCCTACGAGCAGTACTTC. This chain links TRBV11-2 with TRBJ2-7; the match to TRBD1 covers 7 bases. The CDR3 totals 15 residues. J lost 2 bases, V lost 7 bases, and 11 bases had no gene match. The germline V gene has CDR1 SGHAT and CDR2 FQNNGV.

The J gene is TRBJ1-6, the V gene TRBV6-1, with D possibly matching TRBD1 (5 bases). Trimming left V 4 bases short and J 4 bases short, with 8 bases between. Germline CDR1 MNHNS, CDR2 SASEGT. CDR3 size: 14 residues. This chain's CDR3 is CASSAGPYNSPLHF. CDR3 coding DNA: TGTGCCAGCAGTGCGGGGCCTTATAATTCACCCCTCCACTTT.

The V and J genes are TRBV11-3 and TRBJ1-1; 9 nucleotides agree with TRBD1. Germline CDR1 is SGHNT and CDR2 is YENEEA. J was trimmed by 5 bases and V by 5 bases; bases with no gene match: 6. The CDR3 has 14 amino acids. The DNA of the CDR3 is TGTGCCAGCAGCGCCCGGACAGGGGCTACTGAAGCTTTCTTT. Translating gives CASSARTGATEAFF.

This chain joins TRBV5-4 and TRBJ2-7; TRBD2 is a possible D gene (7 bases). This CDR3 spans 15 amino acids. CDR1 SGHNT and CDR2 YYREEE come from the germline V gene (reference sequence). V was pared by 0 bases and J by 4 bases, with 14 bases between. CDR3 sequence: CASSLAGGLRYEQYF. CDR3 nucleotide sequence: TGTGCCAGCAGCTTGGCCGGGGGGCTTAGGTACGAGCAGTACTTC.

The rearrangement links TRBV6-1 to TRBJ2-7; D remains ambiguous. The CDR3 contains 15 residues. V gave up 11 bases and J gave up 0 bases, with 20 bases separating them. Germline CDR1 and CDR2: MNHNS and SASEGT. CDR3 loop: CASQRLRTTSYEQYF. In nucleotides, the CDR3 is TGTGCCTCACAACGTCTTCGGACCACCTCCTACGAGCAGTACTTC.

The V and J genes are TRBV6-1 and TRBJ1-2; D gene ambiguous. Germline lookup yields CDR1 MNHNS and CDR2 SASEGT. V gave up 6 bases and J gave up 4 bases, with 12 bases separating them. This CDR3 comprises 13 residues. The CDR3 DNA follows: TGTGCCAGCAGCCCCCGGGTAGTCTATGGCTACACCTTC. This gives the protein CASSPRVVYGYTF.

This chain links TRBV27 with TRBJ2-5; no clear D gene. Trimming left V 5 bases short and J 7 bases short, with 17 bases between. The germline gives CDR1 MNHEY, CDR2 SMNVEV (reference sequence). The CDR3 covers 14 residues. Here the CDR3 reads CASSPNFRMGTQYF. In DNA, the CDR3 is TGTGCCAGCAGTCCCAATTTCAGGATGGGGACCCAGTACTTC.

This clonotype came up a few times. The rearrangement links TRBV7-9 to TRBJ2-3; D gene unclear. The CDR3 length is 11 residues. Germline loops: CDR1 SEHNR, CDR2 FQNEAQ (reference sequence). Trimming left V 4 bases short and J 2 bases short, with 1 base between. CDR3 amino acids: CASSYTDTQYF. The CDR3 DNA reads TGTGCCAGCAGCTACACAGATACGCAGTATTTT.

This chain uses TRBV30 with TRBJ2-1; TRBD2 matches 8 bases. This CDR3 region has 15 residues. V lost 6 bases, J lost 7 bases, and 14 bases stayed unmatched. Germline V gene data show CDR1 as GTSNPN and CDR2 as SVGIG (reference sequence). Written as DNA, the CDR3 is TGTGCCTGCCTGGCCCCTGCGGGAGGAGGGAATGAGCAGTTCTTC. Amino acid sequence: CACLAPAGGGNEQFF.

This clonotype was seen only once. For the CDR3, the DNA is TGTGCCAGCAGCCCCTGGGGGGATGAGCAGTTCTTC. As protein: CASSPWGDEQFF. J is TRBJ2-1 and V is TRBV11-2; perhaps TRBD2 as D (6 bases). The CDR3 has 12 residues. Germline lookup yields CDR1 SGHAT and CDR2 FQNNGV. The V gene lost 5 bases and the J gene lost 8 bases, with 10 bases spanning the gap.

The chain carries TRBV5-4 and TRBJ2-5; D not resolved. The CDR3 consists of 13 residues. The germline V and J ends were trimmed by 0 bases and 2 bases, with 5 bases remaining between them. Germline lookup yields CDR1 SGHNT and CDR2 YYREEE (reference sequence). CDR3 bases: TGTGCCAGCAGCTTGGGACTGCAAGAGACCCAGTACTTC. Protein: CASSLGLQETQYF.

CDR3 in amino acids: CATTGTGEPQYF. In nucleotides, the CDR3 is TGTGCCACCACCGGGACAGGGGAGCCCCAGTACTTC. The chain carries TRBV2 and TRBJ2-5, with 10 bases aligning to TRBD1. Germline V gene lookup returns CDR1 SNHLY and CDR2 FYNNEI. The ends lost 10 bases at V and 9 bases at J; junction bases unmatched: 8. CDR3 length: 12 amino acids.

This chain connects TRBV7-2 to TRBJ1-2, with D possibly being TRBD1 (5 bases). V was trimmed by 5 bases and J by 0 bases, leaving 19 bases between them. This CDR3 has 17 amino acids. Germline lookup yields CDR1 SGHTA and CDR2 FQGNSA. CDR3 nucleotides: TGTGCCAGCAGCCATATCTACAACAGGCAAACTAACTATGGCTACACCTTC. Protein product: CASSHIYNRQTNYGYTF.

The J gene is TRBJ1-4, the V gene TRBV4-2; possibly TRBD1 for D (6 bases). Deletions cut 4 bases from V and 10 bases from J, with 16 bases between. Germline V gene lookup returns CDR1 LGHNA and CDR2 YNFKEQ. The CDR3 length is 14 residues. CDR3 DNA sequence: TGTGCCAGCAGCCCCATCCCACAGGGTTTAAAACTGTTTTTT. Translating gives CASSPIPQGLKLFF.

The J gene is TRBJ1-6, the V gene TRBV6-5, with D hard to call. The CDR3 consists of 17 residues. V lost 4 bases, J lost 2 bases, and 15 bases lay in between. Germline-derived CDR1 and CDR2 are MNHEY and SVGAGI. The chain's CDR3 is CASSFEGRTTYNSPLHF. The CDR3 nucleotides read TGTGCCAGCAGTTTTGAGGGCAGAACCACCTATAATTCACCCCTCCACTTT.

The chain is built from TRBV4-3 and TRBJ1-2; D is undetermined. CDR1 and CDR2 from the germline V gene are LGHNA and YSLEER. The CDR3 sequence is 15 residues long. Between the trimmed V and J ends, which lost 0 bases and 3 bases, there was a span of 11 bases. CDR3: CASSQDSRGDYGYTF. The CDR3 DNA sequence: TGCGCCAGCAGCCAAGACTCTCGAGGAGACTATGGCTACACCTTC.

The chain has TRBV20-1 and TRBJ1-6; 8 nucleotides match TRBD1. The trim removed 1 base at V and 6 bases at J, leaving 8 bases unmatched. CDR1 DFQATT and CDR2 SNEGSKA come from the germline V gene (reference sequence). The CDR3 is made up of 16 amino acids. The CDR3 nucleotides read TGCAGTGCTAGAGGGACAGGGACTATCCTTAATTCACCCCTCCACTTT. Translating gives CSARGTGTILNSPLHF.

This chain connects TRBV11-3 to TRBJ2-5; no clear D. CDR3 length: 13 residues. V was clipped by 5 bases and J by 3 bases, with 10 bases between them. Germline V CDR1 and CDR2: SGHNT, YENEEA. CDR3 residues: CASSPNIEETQYF. In DNA form, the CDR3 reads TGTGCCAGCAGCCCAAACATAGAAGAGACCCAGTACTTC.

The V call is TRBV2, the J call TRBJ1-5; D not resolved. The CDR3 is 14 residues long. The germline CDR1 and CDR2 sequences are SNHLY and FYNNEI. V lost 4 bases and J lost 5, with 12 bases in between. CDR3 protein: CASSAQVSYQPQHF. Written as DNA, the CDR3 is TGTGCCAGCAGTGCGCAGGTCTCTTATCAGCCCCAGCATTTT.

This clonotype turned up a few times. The chain has TRBV20-1 and TRBJ1-4; 7 nucleotides line up with TRBD1. This CDR3 spans 14 amino acids. V shed 3 bases, J shed 5 bases, and the junction held 6 bases outside the gene matches. The V gene's germline CDR1 is DFQATT and CDR2 SNEGSKA (reference sequence). The CDR3 sequence: CSARLAGQNEKLFF. CDR3 nucleotide sequence: TGCAGTGCTAGGTTGGCGGGACAGAATGAAAAACTGTTTTTT.

CDR3 DNA sequence: TGTGCCAGCAGTTACTTCTTGGACGGACCCGGGGAGCTGTTTTTT. It encodes CASSYFLDGPGELFF. This chain links TRBV6-5 with TRBJ2-2; D unclear. Deletions cut 1 base from V and 6 bases from J, with 12 bases between. Germline V gene lookup returns CDR1 MNHEY and CDR2 SVGAGI. This CDR3 spans 15 amino acids.